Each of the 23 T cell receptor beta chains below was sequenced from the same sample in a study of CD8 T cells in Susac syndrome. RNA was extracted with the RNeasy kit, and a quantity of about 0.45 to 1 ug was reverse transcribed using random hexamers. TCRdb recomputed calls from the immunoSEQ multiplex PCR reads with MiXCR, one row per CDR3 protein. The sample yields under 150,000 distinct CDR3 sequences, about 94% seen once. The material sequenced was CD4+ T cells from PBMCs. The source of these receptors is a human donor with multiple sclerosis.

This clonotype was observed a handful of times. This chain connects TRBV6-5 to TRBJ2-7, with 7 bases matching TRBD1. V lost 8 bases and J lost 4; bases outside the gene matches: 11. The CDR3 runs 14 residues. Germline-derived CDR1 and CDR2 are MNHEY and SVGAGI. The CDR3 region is CASFPGDRLYEQYF. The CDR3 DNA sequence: TGTGCCAGCTTCCCAGGGGACAGACTTTACGAGCAGTACTTC.

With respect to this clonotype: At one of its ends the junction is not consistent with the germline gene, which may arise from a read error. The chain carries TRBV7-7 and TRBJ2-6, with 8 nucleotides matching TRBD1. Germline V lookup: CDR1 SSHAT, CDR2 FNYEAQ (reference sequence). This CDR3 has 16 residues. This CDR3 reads CASSLLQGAGANVLTF. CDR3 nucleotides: TGTGCTAGCAGCTTACTACAGGGGGCTGGGGCCAACGTCCTGACTTTC. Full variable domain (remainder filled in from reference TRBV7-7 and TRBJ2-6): GAGVSQSPRYKVTKRGQDVTLRCDPISSHATLYWYQQALGQGPEFLTYFNYEAQPDKSGLPSDRFSAERPEGSISTLTIQRTEQRDSAMYRCASSLLQGAGANVLTFGAGSRLTVL.

The CDR3 sequence is CASSYRVSGETQYF. DNA of the CDR3: TGTGCCAGCAGTTACAGGGTTTCGGGAGAGACCCAGTACTTC. This sequence joins TRBV27 and TRBJ2-5; a possible D gene is TRBD1 (6 bases). V lost 4 bases to trimming and J lost 4 bases, with 13 bases between them. The CDR3 has 14 amino acids. CDR1 and CDR2 from the germline V gene are MNHEY and SMNVEV (reference sequence).

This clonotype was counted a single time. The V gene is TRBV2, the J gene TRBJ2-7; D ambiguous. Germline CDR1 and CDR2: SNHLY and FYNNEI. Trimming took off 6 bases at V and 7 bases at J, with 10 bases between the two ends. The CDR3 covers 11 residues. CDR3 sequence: CASRELGEQYF. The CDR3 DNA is TGTGCCAGCAGAGAGTTGGGGGAGCAGTACTTC.

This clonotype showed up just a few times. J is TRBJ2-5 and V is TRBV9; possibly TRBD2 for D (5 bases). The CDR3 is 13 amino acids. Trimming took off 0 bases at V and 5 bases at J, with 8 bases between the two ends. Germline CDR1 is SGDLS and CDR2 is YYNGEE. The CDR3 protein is CASSVEGAETQYF. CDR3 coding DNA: TGTGCCAGCAGCGTAGAGGGAGCGGAGACCCAGTACTTC.

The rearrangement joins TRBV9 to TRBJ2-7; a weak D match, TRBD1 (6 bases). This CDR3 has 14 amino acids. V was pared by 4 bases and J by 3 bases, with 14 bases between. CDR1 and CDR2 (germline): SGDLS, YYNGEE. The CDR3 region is CASSPVTGSYEQYF. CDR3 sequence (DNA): TGTGCCAGCAGCCCGGTAACAGGGAGCTACGAGCAGTACTTC.

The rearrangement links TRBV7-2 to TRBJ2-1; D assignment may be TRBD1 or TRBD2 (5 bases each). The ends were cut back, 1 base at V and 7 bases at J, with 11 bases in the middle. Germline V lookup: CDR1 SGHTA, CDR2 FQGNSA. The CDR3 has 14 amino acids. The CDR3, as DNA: TGTGCCAGCAGCTTAGTTGAGGGACCGAATGAGCAGTTCTTC. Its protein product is CASSLVEGPNEQFF.

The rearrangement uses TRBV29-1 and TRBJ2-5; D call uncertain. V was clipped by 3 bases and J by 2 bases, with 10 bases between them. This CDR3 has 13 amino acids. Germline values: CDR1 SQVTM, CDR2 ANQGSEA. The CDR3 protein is CSVDIGSQETQYF. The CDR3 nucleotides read TGCAGCGTTGATATTGGCAGTCAAGAGACCCAGTACTTC.

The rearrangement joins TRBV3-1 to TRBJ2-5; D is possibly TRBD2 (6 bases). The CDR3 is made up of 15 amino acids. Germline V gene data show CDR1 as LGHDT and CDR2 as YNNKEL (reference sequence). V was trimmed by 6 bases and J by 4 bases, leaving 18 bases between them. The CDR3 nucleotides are TGTGCCAGCAGTCGGGGCTTGGACGGGGGAGAGACCCAGTACTTC. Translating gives CASSRGLDGGETQYF.

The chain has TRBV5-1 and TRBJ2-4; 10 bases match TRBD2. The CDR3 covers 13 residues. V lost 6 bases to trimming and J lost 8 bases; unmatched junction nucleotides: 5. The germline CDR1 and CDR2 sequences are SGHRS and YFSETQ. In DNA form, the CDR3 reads TGCGCCAGCACCCAAGCGGGAGGGGACATTCAGTACTTC. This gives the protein CASTQAGGDIQYF.

CDR3 nucleotide sequence: TGTGCCAGCCTACCGGGACTAGCGGGAGCTTTTATCGGGGAGCTGTTTTTT. Its protein is CASLPGLAGAFIGELFF. V and J are TRBV28 and TRBJ2-2; 14 bases fit TRBD2. Germline values: CDR1 MDHEN, CDR2 SYDVKM. This CDR3 has 17 amino acids. V dropped 8 bases and J dropped 7; count of bases not matched to a gene: 12. The variable domain in full, with the rest retrieved from reference TRBV28 and TRBJ2-2, is DVKVTQSSRYLVKRTGEKVFLECVQDMDHENMFWYRQDPGLGLRLIYFSYDVKMKEKGDIPEGYSVSREKKERFSLILESASTNQTSMYLCASLPGLAGAFIGELFFGEGSRLTVL.

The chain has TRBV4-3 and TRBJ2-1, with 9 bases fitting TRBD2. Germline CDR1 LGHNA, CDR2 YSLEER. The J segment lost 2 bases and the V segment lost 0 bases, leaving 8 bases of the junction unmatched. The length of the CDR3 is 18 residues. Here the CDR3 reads CASSQDRGTSGPYNEQFF. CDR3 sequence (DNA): TGCGCCAGCAGCCAAGATCGCGGAACTAGCGGGCCCTACAATGAGCAGTTCTTC.

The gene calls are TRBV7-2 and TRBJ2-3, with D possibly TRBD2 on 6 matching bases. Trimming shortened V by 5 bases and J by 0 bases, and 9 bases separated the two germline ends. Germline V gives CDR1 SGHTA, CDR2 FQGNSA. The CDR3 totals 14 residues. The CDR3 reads CASSRLGSTDTQYF. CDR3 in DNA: TGTGCCAGCAGCCGACTAGGAAGCACAGATACGCAGTATTTT. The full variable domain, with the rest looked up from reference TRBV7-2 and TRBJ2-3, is GAGVSQSPSNKVTEKGKDVELRCDPISGHTALYWYRQSLGQGLEFLIYFQGNSAPDKSGLPSDRFSAERTGGSVSTLTIQRTQQEDSAVYLCASSRLGSTDTQYFGPGTRLTVL.

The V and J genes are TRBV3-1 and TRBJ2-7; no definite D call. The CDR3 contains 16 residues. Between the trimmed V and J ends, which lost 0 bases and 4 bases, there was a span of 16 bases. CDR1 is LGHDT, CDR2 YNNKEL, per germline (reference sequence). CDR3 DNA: TGTGCCAGCAGCCAAGACAGTGGCGCCTGGATGTACGAGCAGTACTTC. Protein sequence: CASSQDSGAWMYEQYF.

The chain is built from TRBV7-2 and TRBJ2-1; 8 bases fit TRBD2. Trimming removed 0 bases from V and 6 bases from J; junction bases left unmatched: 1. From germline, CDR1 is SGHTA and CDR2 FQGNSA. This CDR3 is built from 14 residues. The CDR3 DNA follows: TGTGCCAGCAGCTTAGCGGGACTAGTCAATGAGCAGTTCTTC. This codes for CASSLAGLVNEQFF.

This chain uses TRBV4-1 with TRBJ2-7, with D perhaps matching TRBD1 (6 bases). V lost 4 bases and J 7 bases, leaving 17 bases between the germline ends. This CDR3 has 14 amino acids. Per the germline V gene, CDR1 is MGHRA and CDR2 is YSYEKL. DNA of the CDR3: TGCGCCAGCAGCCCCCTCCTCCGGGGACAAGAGCAGTACTTC. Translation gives CASSPLLRGQEQYF.

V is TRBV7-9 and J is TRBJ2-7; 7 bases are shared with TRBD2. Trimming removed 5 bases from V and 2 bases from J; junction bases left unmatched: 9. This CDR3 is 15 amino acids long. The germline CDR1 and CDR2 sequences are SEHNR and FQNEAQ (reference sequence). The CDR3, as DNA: TGTGCCAGCAGCCTTCCTAAGGCGGGGGCCTACGAGCAGTACTTC. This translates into CASSLPKAGAYEQYF.

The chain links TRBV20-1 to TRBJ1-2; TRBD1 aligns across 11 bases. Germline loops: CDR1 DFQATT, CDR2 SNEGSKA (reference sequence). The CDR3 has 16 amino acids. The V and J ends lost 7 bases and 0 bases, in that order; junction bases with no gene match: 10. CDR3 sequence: CSDPTGTGGTNYGYTF. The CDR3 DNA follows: TGCAGTGACCCGACCGGGACAGGGGGAACTAACTATGGCTACACCTTC.

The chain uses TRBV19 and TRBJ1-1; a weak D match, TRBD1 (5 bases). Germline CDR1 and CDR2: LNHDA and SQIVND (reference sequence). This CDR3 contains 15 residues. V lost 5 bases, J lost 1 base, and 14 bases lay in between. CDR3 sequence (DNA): TGTGCCAGTAGTTTTCCTTGGGGACCGAACACTGAAGCTTTCTTT. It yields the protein CASSFPWGPNTEAFF.

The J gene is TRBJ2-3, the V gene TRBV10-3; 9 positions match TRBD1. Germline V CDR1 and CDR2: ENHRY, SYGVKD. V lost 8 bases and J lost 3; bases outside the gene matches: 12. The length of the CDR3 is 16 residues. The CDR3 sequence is CAISALQGAKTDTQYF. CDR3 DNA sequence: TGTGCCATCTCGGCTTTACAGGGGGCCAAGACAGATACGCAGTATTTT.

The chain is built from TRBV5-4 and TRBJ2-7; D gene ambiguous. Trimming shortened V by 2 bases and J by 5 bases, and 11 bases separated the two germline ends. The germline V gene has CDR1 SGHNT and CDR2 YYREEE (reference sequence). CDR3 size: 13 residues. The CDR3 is CASSFPGDNEQYF. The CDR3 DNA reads TGTGCCAGCAGCTTCCCAGGAGATAACGAGCAGTACTTC.

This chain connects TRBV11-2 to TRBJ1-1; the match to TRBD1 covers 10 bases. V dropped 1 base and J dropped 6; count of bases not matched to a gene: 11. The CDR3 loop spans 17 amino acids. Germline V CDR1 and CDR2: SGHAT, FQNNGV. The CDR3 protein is CASSLGDRGEFGAEAFF. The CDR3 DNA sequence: TGTGCCAGCAGCTTAGGGGACAGGGGAGAGTTCGGCGCTGAAGCTTTCTTT.

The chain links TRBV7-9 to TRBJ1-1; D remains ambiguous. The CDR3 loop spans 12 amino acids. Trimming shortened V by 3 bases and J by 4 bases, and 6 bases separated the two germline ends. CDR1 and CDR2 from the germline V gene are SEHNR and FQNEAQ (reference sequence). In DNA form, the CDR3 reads TGTGCCAGCAGCTTCGGAAGCACTGAAGCTTTCTTT. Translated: CASSFGSTEAFF.